The entry below describes one T cell receptor (beta chain). This same CDR3 is encoded by further DNA sequences in the sample. Participant ages covered roughly 18 to 89 years across around 25 US areas. Within 2 weeks before study entry, exposed participants met a COVID-19 case. The source of the sample is a study of blood T cell repertoires in COVID-19. Overall study: COVID-19 samples from acute and convalescent phases originated in the United States, Italy and Spain. The analysed material was cDNA or gDNA that came from T cells, B-cell-depleted T cells, or PBMCs.

Data came from immunoSEQ multiplex PCR; TCRdb stores just in-frame clones and leaves some out. There are roughly 400,000 clones in the sample; approximately 90% occur only once, and 1.4% to 1.5% lies in the top ten. The ends were cut back, 1 base at V and 4 bases at J, with 5 bases in the middle. Germline-derived CDR1 and CDR2 are SGHAT and FQNNGV. The CDR3 has 12 amino acids. The chain joins TRBV11-2 to TRBJ2-7; no clear D. The receptor's source is a woman aged 18-29 years who had been exposed to COVID-19. The specimen sequenced was PBMCs or T cells enriched from blood (not recorded which). The CDR3 loop is CASSLAGYEQYF. The CDR3, as DNA: TGTGCCAGCAGCTTAGCCGGGTACGAGCAGTACTTC.